The entry below gives a single T cell receptor beta chain sequence along with its context. 13 Jbeta primers and 60 Vbeta primers were used for the PCR. Only in-frame clones appear in the TCRdb table, and some are missing; sequencing was by immunoSEQ multiplex PCR. This table holds fewer than 250,000 clones, about four fifths found once. This sample was taken from a study of cytomegalovirus exposure and HLA in healthy donors. J lost 6 bases, V lost 7 bases, and 11 bases had no gene match. This CDR3 comprises 14 residues. Germline V gene data show CDR1 as SNHLY and CDR2 as FYNNEI. V usage is TRBV2 and J usage is TRBJ1-1; 7 bases align to TRBD1. The TCR was taken from a woman aged 45 to 65 in good health and CMV-seronegative. The specimen was PBMCs. CDR3 sequence (DNA): TGTGCCAGCACAACAGACAGGGTGCCCGCTGAAGCTTTCTTT. This gives the protein CASTTDRVPAEAFF.